These T cell receptor beta chains were read from a single sample in a study of T-cell reconstitution after alpha-beta-depleted transplantation in children. Each CDR3 protein is one row after TCRdb ran MiXCR on the PCR reads. The sample has nearly 350,000 distinct CDR3 sequences, roughly 17% seen once; the top ten hold roughly 40%. Sequencing was performed on PBMCs, mostly from graft donor cells, taken 360 days after TCRalphabeta/CD19-depleted stem cell transplant. The receptor set was obtained from a male patient aged 2-10 years who had a stem cell transplant for acute lymphoblastic leukemia, so the T cells may come from the graft donor. The conserved cysteine and the conserved F or W are not part of the CDR3 here. Fields, in order: V gene, J gene, CDR3 protein.

v_call: TRBV12-3/TRBV12-4
j_call: TRBJ1-5
cdr3_aa: ASSFWGQPQH

v_call: TRBV15
j_call: TRBJ2-1
cdr3_aa: ATSGGTNYRDNEQF

v_call: TRBV9
j_call: TRBJ2-7
cdr3_aa: ASSVDQQTYWEQY

v_call: TRBV7-9
j_call: TRBJ2-1
cdr3_aa: ASSSRQGVTYNEQF

v_call: TRBV7-8
j_call: TRBJ2-7
cdr3_aa: ASSPFRGGYEQY

v_call: TRBV11-2
j_call: TRBJ1-1
cdr3_aa: ASGHDRNTEAF

v_call: TRBV2
j_call: TRBJ2-4
cdr3_aa: ASRWTSLKNIQY

v_call: TRBV2
j_call: TRBJ2-3
cdr3_aa: ASSDEGSRTDTQY

v_call: TRBV20-1
j_call: TRBJ2-1
cdr3_aa: SARDGTSGRAGEQF

v_call: TRBV29-1
j_call: TRBJ2-3
cdr3_aa: SVEEDPPTDTQY

v_call: TRBV6-5
j_call: TRBJ1-1
cdr3_aa: ASSYSILGQGRGNTEAF

v_call: TRBV28
j_call: TRBJ2-7
cdr3_aa: ASSFLTVTY

v_call: TRBV9
j_call: TRBJ1-2
cdr3_aa: ASSVADREYGYT

v_call: TRBV24-1
j_call: TRBJ2-5
cdr3_aa: ATSDRGGVKTQY

v_call: TRBV20-1
j_call: TRBJ2-7
cdr3_aa: SARDRGRYEQY

v_call: TRBV4-3
j_call: TRBJ1-3
cdr3_aa: ASSRQSIPSSGNTIY

v_call: TRBV12-3/TRBV12-4
j_call: TRBJ1-2
cdr3_aa: ASSSSRDGGDGYT

v_call: TRBV28
j_call: TRBJ2-3
cdr3_aa: ASSHSGTRTSTDTQY

v_call: TRBV27
j_call: TRBJ1-6
cdr3_aa: ASSPQNSPLH

v_call: TRBV12-3/TRBV12-4
j_call: TRBJ2-5
cdr3_aa: ASRNRGKQETQY

v_call: TRBV3-1
j_call: TRBJ2-3
cdr3_aa: ASSQDGGGLAGGVADTQY

v_call: TRBV2
j_call: TRBJ2-2
cdr3_aa: ASSQLWTSGRASPGELF

v_call: TRBV5-1
j_call: TRBJ2-1
cdr3_aa: ASSLAGVEFGRTSYNEQF

v_call: TRBV7-9
j_call: TRBJ2-1
cdr3_aa: ASSLGGSGRAVEQF

v_call: TRBV6-5
j_call: TRBJ2-1
cdr3_aa: ASSYQAGALYNEQF

v_call: TRBV2
j_call: TRBJ2-1
cdr3_aa: ASSKLRRAGGVQLVSYNEQF

v_call: TRBV6-1
j_call: TRBJ2-2
cdr3_aa: ASRLGPQGGELF

v_call: TRBV20-1
j_call: TRBJ2-2
cdr3_aa: SARRLAENTGELF

v_call: TRBV4-3
j_call: TRBJ2-7
cdr3_aa: ASSQKREGGGEQY

v_call: TRBV5-1
j_call: TRBJ2-7
cdr3_aa: ASSLGYGTTIYEQY

v_call: TRBV4-3
j_call: TRBJ2-2
cdr3_aa: ASSSGGTYTGELF

v_call: TRBV7-6
j_call: TRBJ2-1
cdr3_aa: ASSPSAGRTGLAGGPANEQF

v_call: TRBV7-8
j_call: TRBJ1-3
cdr3_aa: ASSLSRGNTIY

v_call: TRBV5-1
j_call: TRBJ2-2
cdr3_aa: ASYAGTVGGELF

v_call: TRBV9
j_call: TRBJ2-6
cdr3_aa: ASTSPRPSGANVLT

v_call: TRBV27
j_call: TRBJ2-7
cdr3_aa: ASSLGFPASEQY

v_call: TRBV20-1
j_call: TRBJ2-3
cdr3_aa: SAKAGEGTDTQY

v_call: TRBV5-1
j_call: TRBJ1-1
cdr3_aa: ASSVGDAPKTEAF

v_call: TRBV4-1
j_call: TRBJ1-5
cdr3_aa: ASSQGTGPVNQPQH

v_call: TRBV6-2/TRBV6-3
j_call: TRBJ2-2
cdr3_aa: ASSYLGLAGVTGELF

v_call: TRBV28
j_call: TRBJ2-2
cdr3_aa: ASSPGGRASGELF

v_call: TRBV7-2
j_call: TRBJ1-4
cdr3_aa: ASSLSGVRQARGLF

v_call: TRBV27
j_call: TRBJ2-2
cdr3_aa: ASSLEWTGELF

v_call: TRBV9
j_call: TRBJ2-1
cdr3_aa: ASSVGVSSSYNEQF

v_call: TRBV4-1
j_call: TRBJ2-7
cdr3_aa: ASSPLTGREGTSGSSPYEQY

v_call: TRBV9
j_call: TRBJ2-1
cdr3_aa: ASSVAPRTGSYNEQF

v_call: TRBV6-1
j_call: TRBJ2-7
cdr3_aa: ASRRRMGGTTGEQY

v_call: TRBV20-1
j_call: TRBJ2-5
cdr3_aa: SAIRETQY

v_call: TRBV7-9
j_call: TRBJ2-7
cdr3_aa: ASSLDTGHEQY

v_call: TRBV12-3/TRBV12-4
j_call: TRBJ1-1
cdr3_aa: ASSRDSGSEAF

v_call: TRBV4-3
j_call: TRBJ2-7
cdr3_aa: ASSQVGGPSIGTGDYEQY

v_call: TRBV19
j_call: TRBJ2-1
cdr3_aa: ASSIWVAGPHEQF

v_call: TRBV7-2
j_call: TRBJ1-1
cdr3_aa: ASSLRTLPLGAF

v_call: TRBV6-1
j_call: TRBJ2-3
cdr3_aa: ASSEAGPDTQY

v_call: TRBV12-3/TRBV12-4
j_call: TRBJ2-2
cdr3_aa: ASSFVRTGELF

v_call: TRBV27
j_call: TRBJ1-2
cdr3_aa: ASSLNRGYGYT

v_call: TRBV4-3
j_call: TRBJ2-2
cdr3_aa: ASSQSPYAGSWDTGELF

v_call: TRBV5-5
j_call: TRBJ2-2
cdr3_aa: ASSLDHKNTGELF

v_call: TRBV7-2
j_call: TRBJ2-2
cdr3_aa: ASSWDSNTGELF